The rows below give T cell receptor beta chains drawn from one sample of a study of blood T cell repertoires in COVID-19. Libraries were prepared by immunoSEQ multiplex PCR; TCRdb keeps only in-frame clonotypes and omits some of them. This repertoire shows about 400,000 clones, around 86% found once; its top ten account for about 3%. Sequencing was carried out using peripheral blood. The source is a human donor in a cohort sampled during active COVID-19. The CDR3 runs from the conserved cysteine through the conserved F or W. A D gene is named only where the DNA matches it firmly. Clone size, where shown, is once, few, many, or a class for clones that have expanded.

J gene	D gene	clone size	V gene	CDR3 protein	CDR3 DNA
TRBJ1-2	TRBD1	many	TRBV5-1	CASSLTGGGYTF	TGCGCCAGCAGCTTGACAGGGGGCGGCTACACCTTC
TRBJ2-1	NA	NA	TRBV3-1/TRBV3-2	CASSQSRPSTMGNEQFF	TGTGCCAGCAGCCAAAGTCGTCCGTCCACTATGGGCAATGAGCAGTTCTTC
TRBJ2-3	TRBD1	once	TRBV19	CASKRDRGTDTQYF	TGTGCCAGTAAACGGGACAGGGGCACAGATACGCAGTATTTT
TRBJ1-2	NA	few	TRBV4-2	CASSQDTARVDGYTF	TGTGCCAGCAGCCAAGATACGGCCAGGGTTGACGGCTACACCTTC
TRBJ2-3	NA	NA	TRBV30	CAWSSGGSGTDTQYF	TGTGCCTGGAGTTCTGGGGGGAGCGGCACAGATACGCAGTATTTT
TRBJ2-5	TRBD2	NA	TRBV5-1	CASSGLGGGETQYF	TGCGCCAGCAGCGGGTTGGGCGGGGGTGAGACCCAGTACTTC
TRBJ1-5	NA	NA	TRBV3-1/TRBV3-2	CASSQDVGNSNQPQHF	TGTGCCAGCAGCCAAGACGTCGGGAATAGCAATCAGCCCCAGCATTTT
TRBJ1-4	NA	NA	TRBV16	CASSQLSNEKLFF	TGTGCCAGCAGCCAATTGAGTAATGAAAAACTGTTTTTT
TRBJ1-1	NA	NA	TRBV6-5	CASSRMGAPNTEAFF	TGTGCCAGCAGTCGGATGGGGGCTCCGAACACTGAAGCTTTCTTT
TRBJ2-1	TRBD2	NA	TRBV4-1	CASSGTSGKYNEQFF	TGCGCCAGCAGCGGGACTAGCGGGAAATACAATGAGCAGTTCTTC
TRBJ1-4	NA	NA	TRBV13	CASSSYPPGRATNEKLFF	TGTGCCAGCAGCTCATACCCCCCAGGGAGGGCAACTAATGAAAAACTGTTTTTT
TRBJ2-2	TRBD1	NA	TRBV24-1	CATSPGPGQGSTGELFF	TGTGCCACCAGCCCGGGTCCGGGACAGGGAAGTACCGGGGAGCTGTTTTTT
TRBJ1-4	NA	NA	TRBV11-1	CASSSEGGEKLFF	TGTGCCAGCAGCTCGGAAGGAGGTGAAAAACTGTTTTTT
TRBJ2-5	TRBD1	once	TRBV4-1	CASSHGDRGETQYF	TGCGCCAGCAGCCACGGAGACAGGGGAGAGACCCAGTACTTC
TRBJ1-6	NA	NA	TRBV21-1	CASSPKPAGGDYNSPLHF	TGTGCCAGCAGCCCAAAACCCGCGGGGGGGGACTATAATTCACCCCTCCACTTT
TRBJ1-1	TRBD1	NA	TRBV6-5	CASSYPGTGTTFF	TGTGCCAGCAGTTACCCAGGGACAGGGACAACTTTCTTT
TRBJ2-1	TRBD2	NA	TRBV19	CATMRLAGGMNEQFF	TGTGCCACCATGAGACTAGCGGGAGGGATGAATGAGCAGTTCTTC
TRBJ2-6	NA	few	TRBV12-2	CASRFGGITSGANVLTF	TGTGCAAGTCGCTTTGGCGGCATCACCTCTGGGGCCAACGTCCTGACTTTC
TRBJ1-6	NA	NA	TRBV6-5	CASQMPPSGSPLHF	TGTGCCAGCCAAATGCCCCCATCGGGGTCACCCCTCCACTTT
TRBJ1-1	NA	NA	TRBV2	CASSERGYTEAFF	TGTGCCAGCAGTGAACGGGGGTACACTGAAGCTTTCTTT
TRBJ1-2	NA	once	TRBV20-1	CSASSGKGGYTF	TGCAGTGCTAGTTCGGGGAAAGGTGGCTACACCTTC
TRBJ1-2	TRBD1	few	TRBV5-4	CASSRGQQDYGYTF	TGTGCCAGCAGCCGGGGACAGCAAGACTATGGCTACACCTTC
TRBJ1-2	TRBD1	NA	TRBV6-4	CASSEERQGAMIF	TGTGCCAGCAGTGAAGAAAGGCAGGGGGCCATGATCTTC
TRBJ1-2	NA	NA	TRBV5-8	CASGHRDIYGYTF	TGTGCCAGCGGACACAGGGACATCTATGGCTACACCTTC
TRBJ1-3	TRBD1	NA	TRBV6-1	CASSDRGGPSGNTIYF	TGTGCCAGCAGTGACAGAGGGGGCCCCTCTGGAAACACCATATATTTT
TRBJ2-7	TRBD1	NA	TRBV4-1	CASSQESRGTYEQYF	TGCGCCAGCAGCCAAGAGAGCAGGGGGACCTACGAGCAGTACTTC
TRBJ1-4	NA	NA	TRBV7-9	CASSQGLLEKLFF	TGTGCCAGCAGCCAGGGACTATTGGAAAAACTGTTTTTT
TRBJ2-2	NA	NA	TRBV5-3	CARSLGLGGGRDTGELFF	TGTGCCAGAAGCTTGGGGCTAGGGGGAGGGCGTGACACCGGGGAGCTGTTTTTT
TRBJ2-3	NA	NA	TRBV11-2	CASSLDGSGMALVTQYF	TGTGCCAGCAGCTTAGACGGGTCAGGGATGGCACTGGTTACGCAGTATTTT
TRBJ2-3	NA	NA	TRBV7-8	CASSHIVLGRTDTQYF	TGTGCCAGCAGCCACATCGTCCTGGGGCGTACAGATACGCAGTATTTT
TRBJ2-1	TRBD1	NA	TRBV29-1	CSGDREYNEQFF	TGCAGCGGGGACAGGGAGTACAATGAGCAGTTCTTC
TRBJ2-5	NA	once	TRBV4-2	CASSQDFQETQYF	TGTGCCAGCAGCCAAGACTTTCAAGAGACCCAGTACTTC
TRBJ2-7	TRBD1	NA	TRBV6-5	CASSPTGSSYEQYF	TGTGCCAGCAGTCCGACAGGGAGCTCCTACGAGCAGTACTTC
TRBJ2-7	TRBD2	NA	TRBV11-2	CASSLTWTSGTYEQYF	TGTGCCAGCAGCCTCACTTGGACTAGCGGTACCTACGAGCAGTACTTC
TRBJ2-5	TRBD2	NA	TRBV3-1/TRBV3-2	CASSQDSAGVPGETQYF	TGTGCCAGCAGCCAAGATTCGGCGGGGGTTCCGGGGGAGACCCAGTACTTC
TRBJ2-7	NA	NA	TRBV28	CASRPPAGRTYEQYF	TGTGCCAGCAGACCTCCGGCAGGAAGGACCTACGAGCAGTACTTC
TRBJ1-1	NA	NA	TRBV12-3/TRBV12-4	CASSFSDREAFF	TGTGCCAGCAGTTTTTCCGACAGAGAAGCTTTCTTT
TRBJ2-3	TRBD2	NA	TRBV5-1	CASSLELAESTDTQYF	TGCGCCAGCAGCTTGGAACTAGCGGAAAGCACAGATACGCAGTATTTT
TRBJ1-4	NA	NA	TRBV11-1	CASSPGGTNEKLFF	TGTGCCAGCAGCCCCGGCGGAACTAATGAAAAACTGTTTTTT
TRBJ1-2	TRBD1	NA	TRBV5-1	CASSGQNYGYTF	TGCGCCAGCTCGGGACAGAACTATGGCTACACCTTC
TRBJ1-6	TRBD1	few	TRBV7-9	CASSRETGGIGGSPLHF	TGTGCCAGCAGCCGAGAGACAGGGGGCATAGGCGGTTCACCCCTCCACTTT
TRBJ2-2	TRBD1	NA	TRBV30	CAWSKNRGPWTGELFF	TGTGCCTGGAGTAAAAACAGGGGGCCGTGGACCGGGGAGCTGTTTTTT
TRBJ2-7	NA	NA	TRBV20-1	CSASIQQGHEQYF	TGCAGTGCTAGTATACAGCAGGGCCACGAGCAGTACTTC
TRBJ1-3	NA	NA	TRBV5-6	CASSLGSAGNTIYF	TGTGCCAGCAGCCTAGGGAGCGCCGGAAACACCATATATTTT
TRBJ2-1	NA	NA	TRBV7-9	CATYYEVGPGYNEQFF	TGTGCCACCTACTACGAAGTGGGGCCTGGCTACAATGAGCAGTTCTTC
TRBJ2-1	TRBD1	NA	TRBV6-4	CASSQQGDSYNEQFF	TGTGCCAGCAGCCAACAGGGGGACTCCTACAATGAGCAGTTCTTC